This T cell receptor (beta chain) was captured by sequencing in a study of early T cells in non-severe SARS-CoV-2 infection. Study in general: Sequencing targeted bulk RNA from unsorted whole blood, leaving chains unpaired.

V dropped 6 bases and J dropped 5 bases, with 11 bases sitting between them. This CDR3 contains 13 residues. CDR1 and CDR2 (germline): MDHEN, SYDVKM. This clonotype was counted many times. The antigen remains undetermined. Findings and caveats of the study: Matches to VDJdb favored anti-spike CD8 responses and missed private and CD4 specificities.

Unique molecular identifiers were added to individual cDNA molecules. MiXCR, applied by TCRdb to the 5' RACE reads, yields one record per CDR3 protein. Seen here are approximately 73,000 distinct CDR3 sequences, roughly 12% observed once, and the top ten hold approximately 1%. The TCR originated in an adult who was a healthcare worker with PCR-confirmed SARS-CoV-2 infection or an uninfected control (not recorded which). The sequencing sample was made of whole blood. This chain connects TRBV28 to TRBJ2-1; D may match TRBD1 or TRBD2 (5 bases each). Here the CDR3 DNA reads TGTGCCAGCAGGGGGGACGGGCACAATGAGCAGTTCTTC. Its translation: CASRGDGHNEQFF.